Listed below are T cell receptor beta chains from one sample, sequenced in a study of T cells in Graves' hyperthyroidism and ophthalmopathy. MiXCR was run by TCRdb on the multiplex PCR reads, yielding one entry per CDR3 protein. This repertoire shows about 380,000 distinct CDR3 sequences, around a sixth found once; its top ten account for over 35%. Sequenced sample: blood. The receptors were sampled from a man aged 18 to 29 with Graves' ophthalmopathy. The conserved cysteine and the conserved F or W are not part of the CDR3 here. The order of the fields is CDR3 length, V gene, CDR3 protein.

CDR3 length: 12
V gene: TRBV15
CDR3 protein: ATSSRDRSYEQY

CDR3 length: 9
V gene: TRBV28
CDR3 protein: ASSFWETQY

CDR3 length: 14
V gene: TRBV4-1
CDR3 protein: ASSQAGQGAADTQY

CDR3 length: 12
V gene: TRBV14
CDR3 protein: ASSQARYNTEAF

CDR3 length: 15
V gene: TRBV20-1
CDR3 protein: SARALGQGANNSPLH

CDR3 length: 10
V gene: TRBV7-9
CDR3 protein: ASSPGKTEAF

CDR3 length: 13
V gene: TRBV18
CDR3 protein: ASSPPSTGYNEQF

CDR3 length: 14
V gene: TRBV4-1
CDR3 protein: ASSQDGTAYNSPLH

CDR3 length: 13
V gene: TRBV4-1
CDR3 protein: ASSQLTGVHQPQH

CDR3 length: 13
V gene: TRBV13
CDR3 protein: ASSPGGDFPGEQY

CDR3 length: 8
V gene: TRBV7-3
CDR3 protein: ATGLGEQY

CDR3 length: 14
V gene: TRBV18
CDR3 protein: ASSPERVSGANVLT

CDR3 length: 11
V gene: TRBV5-1
CDR3 protein: ASSLGTLSEAF

CDR3 length: 12
V gene: TRBV18
CDR3 protein: ASSPPEGGYEQY

CDR3 length: 15
V gene: TRBV3-1
CDR3 protein: ASSQDPPDRYYNEQF

CDR3 length: 12
V gene: TRBV3-1
CDR3 protein: ASSQEADASPLH

CDR3 length: 13
V gene: TRBV6-2/TRBV6-3
CDR3 protein: ATTYYRGGPGELF

CDR3 length: 16
V gene: TRBV9
CDR3 protein: ASSAVAGGLPNTGELF

CDR3 length: 14
V gene: TRBV24-1
CDR3 protein: ATSGARDMSYNEQF

CDR3 length: 16
V gene: TRBV20-1
CDR3 protein: SARNQAGFRSGANVLT

CDR3 length: 12
V gene: TRBV6-5
CDR3 protein: ASSYRTGANEQY

CDR3 length: 10
V gene: TRBV11-2
CDR3 protein: ASSLADRVYT

CDR3 length: 11
V gene: TRBV5-8
CDR3 protein: ASSSRYSEKLF

CDR3 length: 12
V gene: TRBV7-8
CDR3 protein: ASSLVSSNYGYT